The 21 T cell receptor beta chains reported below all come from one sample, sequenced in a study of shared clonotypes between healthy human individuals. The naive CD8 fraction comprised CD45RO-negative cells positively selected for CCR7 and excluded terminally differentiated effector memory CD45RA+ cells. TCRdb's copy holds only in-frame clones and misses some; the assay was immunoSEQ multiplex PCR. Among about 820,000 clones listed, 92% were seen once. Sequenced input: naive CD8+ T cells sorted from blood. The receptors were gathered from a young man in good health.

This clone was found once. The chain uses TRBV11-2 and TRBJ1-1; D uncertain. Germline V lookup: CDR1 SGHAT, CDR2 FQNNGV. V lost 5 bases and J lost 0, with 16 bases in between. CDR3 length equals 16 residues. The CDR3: CASSLSVNGMNTEAFF. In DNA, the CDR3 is TGTGCCAGCAGCCTATCGGTAAATGGTATGAACACTGAAGCTTTCTTT.

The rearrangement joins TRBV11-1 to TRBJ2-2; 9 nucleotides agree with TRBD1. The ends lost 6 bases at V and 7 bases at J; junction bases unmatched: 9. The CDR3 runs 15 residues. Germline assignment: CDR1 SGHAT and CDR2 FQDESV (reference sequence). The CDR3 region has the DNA TGTGCCAGCAGTTACACCAGGACAGGGGTCGGGGAGCTGTTTTTT. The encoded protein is CASSYTRTGVGELFF.

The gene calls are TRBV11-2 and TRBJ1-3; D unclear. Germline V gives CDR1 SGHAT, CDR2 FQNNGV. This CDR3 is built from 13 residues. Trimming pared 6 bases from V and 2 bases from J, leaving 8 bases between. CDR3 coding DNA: TGTGCCAGCAGTCTTGGGCCTGGAAACACCATATATTTT. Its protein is CASSLGPGNTIYF.

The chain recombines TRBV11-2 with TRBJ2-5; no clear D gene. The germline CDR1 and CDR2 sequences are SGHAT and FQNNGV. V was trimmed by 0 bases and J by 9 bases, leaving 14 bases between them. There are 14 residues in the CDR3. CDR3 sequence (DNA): TGTGCCAGCAGCTTAGAAGGGTCCATAGTAGCCCAGTACTTC. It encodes CASSLEGSIVAQYF.

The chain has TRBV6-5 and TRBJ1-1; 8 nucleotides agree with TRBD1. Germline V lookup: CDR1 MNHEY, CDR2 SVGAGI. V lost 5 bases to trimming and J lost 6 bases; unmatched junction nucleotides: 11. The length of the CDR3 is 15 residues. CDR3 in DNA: TGTGCCAGCAGTCGTACGACAGGGGTCATCGCTGAAGCTTTCTTT. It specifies CASSRTTGVIAEAFF.

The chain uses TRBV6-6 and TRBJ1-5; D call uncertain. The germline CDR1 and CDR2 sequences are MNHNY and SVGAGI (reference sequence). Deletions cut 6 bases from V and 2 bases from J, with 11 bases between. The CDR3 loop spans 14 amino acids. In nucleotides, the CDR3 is TGTGCCAGCAGACCCCGGGATCGCAATCAGCCCCAGCATTTT. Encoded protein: CASRPRDRNQPQHF.

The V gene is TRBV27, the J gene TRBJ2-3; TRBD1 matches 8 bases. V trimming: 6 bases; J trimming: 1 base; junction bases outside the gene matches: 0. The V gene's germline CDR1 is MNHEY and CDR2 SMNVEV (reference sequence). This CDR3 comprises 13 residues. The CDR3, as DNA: TGTGCCAGCAGGACAGGGGGCACAGATACGCAGTATTTT. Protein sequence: CASRTGGTDTQYF.

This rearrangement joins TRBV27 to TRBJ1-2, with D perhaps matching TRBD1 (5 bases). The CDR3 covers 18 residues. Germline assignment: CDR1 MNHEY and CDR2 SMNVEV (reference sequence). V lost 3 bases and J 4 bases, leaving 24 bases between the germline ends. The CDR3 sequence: CASSFQGFGGTLRYGYTF. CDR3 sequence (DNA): TGTGCCAGCAGTTTCCAGGGTTTTGGGGGAACATTACGCTATGGCTACACCTTC.

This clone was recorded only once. CDR3 region: CASSPRQGAFQETQYF. The CDR3 DNA reads TGCGCCAGCAGCCCGCGACAGGGGGCATTCCAAGAGACCCAGTACTTC. This chain uses TRBV23-1 with TRBJ2-5; 10 bases fit TRBD1. TRBV23-1 is an open reading frame whose function is uncertain. This CDR3 comprises 16 residues. V gave up 6 bases and J gave up 1 base; unmatched junction bases: 8.

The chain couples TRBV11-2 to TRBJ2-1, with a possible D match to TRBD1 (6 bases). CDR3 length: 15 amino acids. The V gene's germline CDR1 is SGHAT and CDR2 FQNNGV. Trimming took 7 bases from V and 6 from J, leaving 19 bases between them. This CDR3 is CASTNGQRDPNEQFF. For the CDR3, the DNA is TGTGCCAGCACCAACGGACAGCGTGATCCCAATGAGCAGTTCTTC.

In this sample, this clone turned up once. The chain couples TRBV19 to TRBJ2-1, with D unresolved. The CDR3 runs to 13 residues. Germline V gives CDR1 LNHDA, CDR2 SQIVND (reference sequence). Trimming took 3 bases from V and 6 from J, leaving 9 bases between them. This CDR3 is CASSILPVNEQFF. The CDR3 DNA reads TGTGCCAGTAGTATCCTCCCGGTCAATGAGCAGTTCTTC.

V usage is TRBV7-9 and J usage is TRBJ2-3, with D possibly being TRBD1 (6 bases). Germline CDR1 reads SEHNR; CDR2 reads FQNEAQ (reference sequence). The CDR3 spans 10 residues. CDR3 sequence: CVQGTDTQYF. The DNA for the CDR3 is TGTGTCCAGGGGACAGATACGCAGTATTTT.

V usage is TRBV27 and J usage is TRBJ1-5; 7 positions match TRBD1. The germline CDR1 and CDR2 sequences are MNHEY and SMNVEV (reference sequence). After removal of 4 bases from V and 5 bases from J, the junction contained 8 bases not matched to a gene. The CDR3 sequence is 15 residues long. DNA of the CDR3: TGTGCCAGCAGTTCCCGCGACAGGGCCCATCAGCCCCAGCATTTT. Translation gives CASSSRDRAHQPQHF.

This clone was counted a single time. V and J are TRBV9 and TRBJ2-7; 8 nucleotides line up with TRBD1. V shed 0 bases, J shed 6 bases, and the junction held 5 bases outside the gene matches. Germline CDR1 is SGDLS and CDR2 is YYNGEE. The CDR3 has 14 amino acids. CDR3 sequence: CASSVGQGALEQYF. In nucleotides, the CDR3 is TGTGCCAGCAGCGTAGGGCAGGGGGCACTCGAGCAGTACTTC.

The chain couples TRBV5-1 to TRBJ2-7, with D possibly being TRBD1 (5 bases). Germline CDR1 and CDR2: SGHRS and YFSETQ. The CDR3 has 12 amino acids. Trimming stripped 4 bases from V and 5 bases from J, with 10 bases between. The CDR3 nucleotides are TGCGCCAGCAGCCCCCAGGGAAACGAGCAGTACTTC. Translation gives CASSPQGNEQYF.

The CDR3: CASSIFFTTGYEQYF. The CDR3, as DNA: TGTGCCAGTAGTATCTTTTTTACGACAGGCTACGAGCAGTACTTC. The J gene is TRBJ2-7, the V gene TRBV19, with D possibly matching TRBD1 (6 bases). CDR1 and CDR2 from the germline V gene are LNHDA and SQIVND (reference sequence). This CDR3 has 15 amino acids. Trimming took 3 bases from V and 3 from J, leaving 15 bases between them.

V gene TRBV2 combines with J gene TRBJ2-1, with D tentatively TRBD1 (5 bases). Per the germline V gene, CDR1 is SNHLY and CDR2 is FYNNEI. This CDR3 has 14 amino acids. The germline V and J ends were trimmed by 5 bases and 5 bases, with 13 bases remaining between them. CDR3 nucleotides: TGTGCCAGCAGTCCAGGGTATAGGGACAATGAGCAGTTCTTC. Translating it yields CASSPGYRDNEQFF.

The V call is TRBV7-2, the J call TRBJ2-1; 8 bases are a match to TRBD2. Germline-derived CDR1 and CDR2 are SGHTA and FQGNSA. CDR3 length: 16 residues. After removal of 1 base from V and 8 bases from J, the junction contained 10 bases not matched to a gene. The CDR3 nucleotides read TGTGCCAGCAGCTTAGGAGCGTTAGCGGGATTGGATGAGCAGTTCTTC. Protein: CASSLGALAGLDEQFF.

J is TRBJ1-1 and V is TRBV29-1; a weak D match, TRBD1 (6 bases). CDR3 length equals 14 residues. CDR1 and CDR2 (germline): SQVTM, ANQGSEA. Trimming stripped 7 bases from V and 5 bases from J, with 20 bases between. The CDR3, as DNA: TGCAGCGCCGAACAGGGTGGGCTTGGTACTGAAGCTTTCTTT. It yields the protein CSAEQGGLGTEAFF.

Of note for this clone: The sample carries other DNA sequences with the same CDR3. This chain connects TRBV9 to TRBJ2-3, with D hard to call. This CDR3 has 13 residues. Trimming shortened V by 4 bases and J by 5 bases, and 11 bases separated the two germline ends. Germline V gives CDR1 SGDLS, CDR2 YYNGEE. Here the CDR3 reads CASSPPQGDTQYF. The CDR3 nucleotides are TGTGCCAGCAGCCCCCCCCAAGGAGATACGCAGTATTTT. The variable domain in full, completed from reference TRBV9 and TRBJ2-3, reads DSGVTQTPKHLITATGQRVTLRCSPRSGDLSVYWYQQSLDQGLQFLIQYYNGEERAKGNILERFSAQQFPDLHSELNLSSLELGDSALYFCASSPPQGDTQYFGPGTRLTVL.

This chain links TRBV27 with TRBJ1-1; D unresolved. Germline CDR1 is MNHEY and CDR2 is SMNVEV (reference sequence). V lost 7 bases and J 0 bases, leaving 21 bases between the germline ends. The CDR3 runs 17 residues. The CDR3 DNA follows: TGTGCCAGCATGCCTTGGTGGGAGGGCCAGATGAACACTGAAGCTTTCTTT. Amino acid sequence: CASMPWWEGQMNTEAFF.